Sequencing of this TCR beta chain was carried out in a study of T cell responses to AZD1222 COVID-19 vaccine. Overall study: Pooling of second doses given at about 4 or about 12 weeks was done. Study-level points and caveats: Within unmutated variant regions lay the reported targets of nearly half of spike-specific TCRs. Recipients of two AZD1222 doses showed rising Spike-specific TCR breadth and depth.

Clones were sequenced by immunoSEQ multiplex PCR, and TCRdb holds only the in-frame ones, with some missing. The sample has more than 110,000 clones, approximately 92% seen once. The CDR3 is 15 residues long. Trimming left V 7 bases short and J 0 bases short, with 15 bases between. Germline assignment: CDR1 SGHTA and CDR2 FQGNSA. A single count supports this clone. Its antigen remains unidentified. The chain is built from TRBV7-2 and TRBJ1-1; D call uncertain. The sequencing here drew on peripheral blood, taken on day 0 of AZD1222 vaccination. This receptor was obtained from an adult in good health. This CDR3 reads CASTSVSTVNTEAFF. CDR3 nucleotides: TGTGCCAGCACCTCAGTTTCAACCGTGAACACTGAAGCTTTCTTT.